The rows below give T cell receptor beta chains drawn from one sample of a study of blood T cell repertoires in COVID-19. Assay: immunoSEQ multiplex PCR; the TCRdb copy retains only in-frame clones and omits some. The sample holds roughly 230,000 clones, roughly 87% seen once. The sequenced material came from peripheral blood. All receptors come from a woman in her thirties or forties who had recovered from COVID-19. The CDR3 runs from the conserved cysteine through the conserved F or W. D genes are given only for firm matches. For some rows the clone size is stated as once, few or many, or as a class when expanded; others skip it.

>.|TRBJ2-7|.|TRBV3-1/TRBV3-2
CASSQATGEQYF
TGTGCCAGCAGCCAAGCAACTGGCGAGCAGTACTTC
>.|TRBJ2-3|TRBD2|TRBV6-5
CASSYSGGSNTQYF
TGTGCCAGCAGTTACTCTGGCGGGAGTAATACGCAGTATTTT
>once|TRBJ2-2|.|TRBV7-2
CASRGRKANTGELFF
TGTGCCAGCAGGGGGCGGAAAGCGAACACCGGGGAGCTGTTTTTT
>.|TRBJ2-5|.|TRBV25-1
CASSEKARETQYF
TGTGCCAGCAGTGAAAAAGCCCGGGAGACCCAGTACTTC
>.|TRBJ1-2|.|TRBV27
CASGPSRVYGYTF
TGTGCCAGCGGACCGAGCAGGGTATATGGCTACACCTTC
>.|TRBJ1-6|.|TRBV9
CASSVAVGGSYNSPLHF
TGTGCCAGCAGCGTAGCTGTAGGGGGCTCCTATAATTCACCCCTCCACTTT
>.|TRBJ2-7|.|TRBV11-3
CASSLIDSYEQYF
TGTGCCAGCAGCTTGATTGACAGTTACGAGCAGTACTTC
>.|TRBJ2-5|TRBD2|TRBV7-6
CASSLGTSQETQYF
TGTGCCAGCAGCCTGGGGACTAGCCAAGAGACCCAGTACTTC
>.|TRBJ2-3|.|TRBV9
CASSNRQDTDTQYF
TGTGCCAGCAGCAACCGACAGGACACAGATACGCAGTATTTT
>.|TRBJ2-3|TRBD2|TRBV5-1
CASSLGSGSDRDTQYF
TGCGCCAGCAGCTTGGGTAGCGGGAGTGATAGAGATACGCAGTATTTT
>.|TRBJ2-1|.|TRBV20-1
CSATLATEQFF
TGCAGTGCTACCCTAGCAACCGAGCAGTTCTTC
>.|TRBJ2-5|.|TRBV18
CASSLRGAETQYF
TGTGCCAGCTCATTACGGGGGGCAGAGACCCAGTACTTC
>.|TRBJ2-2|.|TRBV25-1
CASSDSDIPELFF
TGTGCCAGCAGTGACTCTGACATCCCCGAACTGTTTTTT
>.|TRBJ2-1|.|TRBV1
CTSSQPTDWGYNEQFF
TGCACCAGCAGCCAACCGACGGACTGGGGTTACAATGAGCAGTTCTTC
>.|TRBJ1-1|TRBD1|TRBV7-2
CASSPRTGLTEAFF
TGTGCCAGCAGTCCACGGACAGGGCTCACTGAAGCTTTCTTT
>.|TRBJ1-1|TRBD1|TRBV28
CASSLTGMNTEAFF
TGTGCCAGCAGTTTGACAGGGATGAACACTGAAGCTTTCTTT
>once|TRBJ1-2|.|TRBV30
CAWSPMGVYGYTF
TGTGCCTGGAGCCCTATGGGAGTCTATGGCTACACCTTC
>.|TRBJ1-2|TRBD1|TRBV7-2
CASSGTAPLGYGYTF
TGTGCCAGCAGCGGGACAGCCCCCTTAGGCTATGGCTACACCTTC
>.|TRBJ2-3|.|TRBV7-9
CASSLDGGVGTDTQYF
TGTGCCAGCAGCTTAGACGGGGGAGTGGGCACAGATACGCAGTATTTT
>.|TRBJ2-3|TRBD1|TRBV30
CAWNLGTGFIDTQYF
TGTGCCTGGAACCTCGGGACAGGGTTTATAGATACGCAGTATTTT
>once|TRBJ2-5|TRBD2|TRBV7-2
CASSLDRRREVGETQYF
TGTGCCAGCAGCTTAGACAGGAGGCGGGAGGTAGGGGAGACCCAGTACTTC
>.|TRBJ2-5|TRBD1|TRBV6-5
CASKTGNRETQYF
TGTGCCAGCAAGACAGGGAACAGAGAGACCCAGTACTTC
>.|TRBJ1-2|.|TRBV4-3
CASSQDRGAGYGYTF
TGCGCCAGCAGCCAAGATCGGGGGGCAGGCTATGGCTACACCTTC
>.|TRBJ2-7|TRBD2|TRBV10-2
CASIQTSGGPGEQYF
TGCGCCAGCATCCAGACTAGCGGGGGTCCTGGGGAGCAGTACTTC